This record looks at one TCR beta chain sequence and its context. Its antigen is undetermined. This entry comes from a study of lymphopenia after photon versus proton radiotherapy. Whole-study findings and limits: In patients who died, overall survival fell as post-nadir TCR diversity dropped more. Post-nadir diversity loss with photons came from oligoclonal expansion, particularly CD8+ Temra cells.

The germline V gene has CDR1 MNHNS and CDR2 SASEGT. CDR3 length equals 12 residues. Deletions cut 2 bases from V and 2 bases from J, with 3 bases between. Assay used: immunoSEQ multiplex PCR; TCRdb lists only in-frame clones, some missing. The table shows about 62,000 clones, with roughly 87% occurring only once. This chain connects TRBV6-1 to TRBJ1-1, with unresolved D. This receptor was taken from an elderly man with esophageal cancer. Sample: peripheral blood, taken from a patient treated with proton-based radiotherapy. In DNA, the CDR3 is TGTGCCAGCAGTGAATTTAACACTGAAGCTTTCTTT. It codes for CASSEFNTEAFF.